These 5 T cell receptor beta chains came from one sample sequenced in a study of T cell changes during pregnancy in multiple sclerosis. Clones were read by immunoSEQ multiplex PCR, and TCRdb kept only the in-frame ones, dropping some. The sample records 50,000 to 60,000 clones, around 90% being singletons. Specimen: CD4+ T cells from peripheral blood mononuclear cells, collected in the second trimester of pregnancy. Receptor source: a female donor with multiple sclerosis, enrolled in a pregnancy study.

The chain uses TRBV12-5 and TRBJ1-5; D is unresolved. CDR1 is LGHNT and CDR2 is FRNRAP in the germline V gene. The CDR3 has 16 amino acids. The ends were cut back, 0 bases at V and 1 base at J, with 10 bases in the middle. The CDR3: CASGLVEWYSNQPQHF. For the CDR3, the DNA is TGTGCTAGTGGTTTGGTTGAGTGGTACAGCAATCAGCCCCAGCATTTT.

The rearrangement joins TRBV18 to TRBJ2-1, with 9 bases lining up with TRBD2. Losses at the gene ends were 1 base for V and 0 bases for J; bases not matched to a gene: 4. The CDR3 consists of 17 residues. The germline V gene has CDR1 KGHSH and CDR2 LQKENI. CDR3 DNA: TGTGCCAGCTCACCACTAGGCGGGGGGGTCTCCTACAATGAGCAGTTCTTC. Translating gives CASSPLGGGVSYNEQFF.

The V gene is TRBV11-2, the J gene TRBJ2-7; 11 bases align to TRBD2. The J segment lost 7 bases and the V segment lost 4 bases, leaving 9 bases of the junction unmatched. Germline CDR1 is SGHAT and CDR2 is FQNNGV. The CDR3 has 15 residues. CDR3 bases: TGTGCCAGCAGCTCCCCACTAGCGGGAGCCTGGGAGCAGTACTTC. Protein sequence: CASSSPLAGAWEQYF. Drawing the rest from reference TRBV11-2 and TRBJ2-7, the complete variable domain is EAGVAQSPRYKIIEKRQSVAFWCNPISGHATLYWYQQILGQGPKLLIQFQNNGVVDDSQLPKDRFSAERLKGVDSTLKIQPAKLEDSAVYLCASSSPLAGAWEQYFGPGTRLTVT.

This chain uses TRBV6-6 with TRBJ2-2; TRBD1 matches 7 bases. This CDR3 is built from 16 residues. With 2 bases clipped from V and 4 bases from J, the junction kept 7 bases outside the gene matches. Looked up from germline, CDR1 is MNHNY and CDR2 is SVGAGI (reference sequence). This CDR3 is CASSYTGTDLTGELFF. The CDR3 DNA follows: TGTGCCAGCAGTTACACCGGGACAGACCTCACCGGGGAGCTGTTTTTT.

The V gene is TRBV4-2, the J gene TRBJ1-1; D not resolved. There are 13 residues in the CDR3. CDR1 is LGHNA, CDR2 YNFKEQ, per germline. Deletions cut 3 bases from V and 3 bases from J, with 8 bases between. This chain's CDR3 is CASSQIGDTEAFF. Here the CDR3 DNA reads TGTGCCAGCAGCCAGATCGGGGACACTGAAGCTTTCTTT.